This record covers a single T cell receptor beta chain. The data were produced by immunoSEQ multiplex PCR, yet TCRdb's version contains in-frame clones alone and is incomplete. The data contain roughly 130,000 clones, around 93% of them singletons. This record comes from a study of control samples from healthy donors and cancer patients. The ends were cut back, 2 bases at V and 8 bases at J, with 9 bases in the middle. The germline gives CDR1 MNHNS, CDR2 SASEGT. The CDR3 is 12 residues long. The chain uses TRBV6-1 and TRBJ1-2; D is ambiguous. The sequence came from a man between 18 and 29 years old in good health. Sequenced input: blood. The chain's CDR3 is CASSEWEYGYTF. The DNA for the CDR3 is TGTGCCAGCAGTGAATGGGAGTACGGCTACACCTTC.